This T cell receptor (beta chain) was retrieved from a study of OX40 agonist ivuxolimab in advanced cancers. The wider study: Cohort: approximately 83% men, mean age about 60, aged about 20 to 90. Past anti-PD-1, anti-PD-L1 or anti-CTLA-4 therapy was accepted, and roughly 42% had received some.

The data were produced by immunoSEQ multiplex PCR, yet TCRdb's version contains in-frame clones alone and is incomplete. The repertoire holds about 150,000 clones, with 90% to 95% as singletons. Germline CDR1 is SEHNR and CDR2 is FQNEAQ (reference sequence). Losses at the gene ends were 8 bases for V and 7 bases for J; bases not matched to a gene: 10. This CDR3 is built from 14 residues. Autoimmune disease history or systemic immunosuppression excluded patients. The clonotype originates from an adult with an advanced solid tumor such as melanoma, head and neck, liver or kidney cancer. The starting material was CD4+ or CD8+ T cells sorted from blood, obtained in a trial of the OX40 agonist ivuxolimab. This chain links TRBV7-9 with TRBJ1-4; 7 bases map to TRBD1. The CDR3 nucleotides are TGTGCCAGCCGGGCGGCGGGACAGAGTGAAAAACTGTTTTTT. Amino acids: CASRAAGQSEKLFF. Based on the CDR3 plus reference TRBV7-9 and TRBJ1-4, the full variable domain is DTGVSQNPRHKITKRGQNVTFRCDPISEHNRLYWYRQTLGQGPEFLTYFQNEAQLEKSRLLSDRFSAERPKGSFSTLEIQRTEQGDSAMYLCASRAAGQSEKLFFGSGTQLSVL.